This TCR beta chain is from a study of CD8+ T cells in alopecia areata. The sample's treatment: oral pan-JAK inhibitor, 5-10 mg twice daily. Germline-derived CDR1 and CDR2 are SGDLS and YYNGEE. Trimming took off 2 bases at V and 3 bases at J, with 20 bases between the two ends. The CDR3 is made up of 17 amino acids. Extracted RNA was reverse transcribed, and the resulting cDNA served as sequencing template. Clones were read by immunoSEQ multiplex PCR, and TCRdb kept only the in-frame ones, dropping some. The sample lists 100,000 or so clones, about three fifths occurring once. This chain uses TRBV9 with TRBJ1-1; D gene ambiguous. The sample was CD8+ T cells sorted from blood, taken at roughly week 55, from a patient treated with tofacitinib. The TCR originated in a human donor with alopecia areata. The CDR3 protein is CASSVIPDISGYTEAFF. The CDR3 coding sequence is TGTGCCAGCAGCGTCATACCAGACATCTCGGGGTACACTGAAGCTTTCTTT. Complete variable domain (other parts from reference TRBV9 and TRBJ1-1): DSGVTQTPKHLITATGQRVTLRCSPRSGDLSVYWYQQSLDQGLQFLIQYYNGEERAKGNILERFSAQQFPDLHSELNLSSLELGDSALYFCASSVIPDISGYTEAFFGQGTRLTVV.